This is a list of T cell receptor beta chains from one sample in a study of T cells in localized non-small cell lung cancer. The repertoire was sequenced with immunoSEQ multiplex PCR; TCRdb's copy has only in-frame clones and lacks some. The sample has about 2,600 clones, 25% to 30% seen once. Specimen: lung tumor tissue, collected before any cancer treatment. Receptors originate from a male donor aged 60 or over with stage III squamous cell lung carcinoma. Both conserved end residues are part of each CDR3. D genes are given only for firm matches. The size entry is marked missing in some rows and otherwise reads once, few, many or a size class.

clone_size d_call j_call v_call cdr3_aa
few - TRBJ2-3 TRBV11-3 CASSPVRTVAADTQYF
- - TRBJ2-2 TRBV12-5 CASGLVGGLNTGELFF
medium-sized TRBD1 TRBJ1-3 TRBV9 CASSPGGYSGNTIYF
- TRBD1 TRBJ1-1 TRBV11-3 CASSSFTGASTEAFF
once TRBD2 TRBJ2-1 TRBV18 CASSPPMTSGNEQFF
- - TRBJ2-2 TRBV6-8 CASRDPSTGELFF
few TRBD1 TRBJ1-2 TRBV6-8 CASSKQGARTALYGYTF
- - TRBJ1-2 TRBV6-8 CAISSRQSANYGYTF
- - TRBJ2-1 TRBV10-2 CASSVRAALGNEQFF
few TRBD2 TRBJ2-5 TRBV6-8 CATRGGRAQETQYF
- - TRBJ2-2 TRBV25-1 CASSDSHHTGELFF
few - TRBJ2-6 TRBV9 CASKLGVYSGANVLTF
few - TRBJ2-2 TRBV7-5 CASSVDSYTGELFF
few - TRBJ1-3 TRBV11-3 CASSLLQVSGNTIYF
- TRBD1 TRBJ2-5 TRBV19 CASSLGTGRQETQYF
- - TRBJ2-7 TRBV30 CAWSRTGSYEQYF
- - TRBJ2-3 TRBV10-3 CAISEEGSTDTQYF
- TRBD2 TRBJ2-5 TRBV29-1 CSVGLAGETQYF
few - TRBJ1-5 TRBV6-8 CASSYSGAAGNQPQHF